Each of the 10 T cell receptor beta chains below was sequenced from the same sample in a study of OX40 agonist ivuxolimab in advanced cancers. Produced via immunoSEQ multiplex PCR; TCRdb's table is partial and in-frame only. The profile shows 100,000 or so clones, less than 95% of them singletons. The sample in question was CD4+ or CD8+ T cells sorted from blood, obtained in a trial of the OX40 agonist ivuxolimab. Every receptor here comes from an adult with an advanced solid tumor such as melanoma, head and neck, liver or kidney cancer.

The chain links TRBV5-1 to TRBJ1-5; 7 bases line up with TRBD1. Germline V gene data show CDR1 as SGHRS and CDR2 as YFSETQ. The CDR3 is made up of 16 amino acids. The V segment lost 4 bases and the J segment 7 bases; nucleotides outside the gene matches: 14. DNA of the CDR3: TGCGCCAGCAGCACCGATCCACAGGGGACGGGCCAGCCCCAGCATTTT. Translated, it gives CASSTDPQGTGQPQHF.

This clone was picked up one time. The chain carries TRBV5-1 and TRBJ2-1, with 11 bases lining up with TRBD2. The CDR3 length is 19 residues. The ends lost 4 bases at V and 0 bases at J; junction bases unmatched: 12. The germline gives CDR1 SGHRS, CDR2 YFSETQ. The CDR3 region is CASSRSTSGDINSYNEQFF. The CDR3 DNA reads as TGCGCCAGCAGCCGGTCGACTAGCGGGGACATTAACTCCTACAATGAGCAGTTCTTC. Based on the CDR3 plus reference TRBV5-1 and TRBJ2-1, the full variable domain is KAGVTQTPRYLIKTRGQQVTLSCSPISGHRSVSWYQQTPGQGLQFLFEYFSETQRNKGNFPGRFSGRQFSNSRSEMNVSTLELGDSALYLCASSRSTSGDINSYNEQFFGPGTRLTVL.

V and J are TRBV5-4 and TRBJ2-5; D might be TRBD2 (5 bases). The CDR3 covers 13 residues. Germline-derived CDR1 and CDR2 are SGHNT and YYREEE (reference sequence). Trimming stripped 3 bases from V and 5 bases from J, with 11 bases between. The DNA for the CDR3 is TGTGCCAGCAGCTCCCGTCGAGGGGAGACCCAGTACTTC. Translating it yields CASSSRRGETQYF.

The genes are TRBV30 and TRBJ1-4, with D possibly being TRBD1 (6 bases). CDR1 and CDR2 from the germline V gene are GTSNPN and SVGIG (reference sequence). This CDR3 has 12 residues. V shed 5 bases and J shed 6 bases, with 10 bases lying between them. The CDR3 loop reads CAWGQIYEKLFF. CDR3 coding DNA: TGTGCCTGGGGACAGATCTATGAAAAACTGTTTTTT.

About this clone itself: One end of the junction is discordant with germline, which a read error may explain. The V gene is TRBV15, the J gene TRBJ2-5; 8 nucleotides agree with TRBD1. The CDR3 consists of 13 residues. From germline, CDR1 is LNHNV and CDR2 YYDKDF (reference sequence). CDR3 nucleotide sequence: TGTGCCACCAGCAGAGAGGAGAGGACAGGGCGGAACTTC. As protein: CATSREERTGRNF.

V is TRBV7-3 and J is TRBJ2-6, with 9 bases that match TRBD2. The CDR3 has 18 amino acids. V was clipped by 5 bases and J by 0 bases; unmatched bases: 8. Looked up from germline, CDR1 is SGHTA and CDR2 is FQGTGA. The CDR3: CASSPKLAGSSGANVLTF. In DNA form, the CDR3 reads TGTGCCAGCAGCCCAAAGCTAGCGGGAAGCTCTGGGGCCAACGTCCTGACTTTC.

V and J are TRBV4-3 and TRBJ1-3; D is ambiguous. Between the trimmed V and J ends, which lost 1 base and 0 bases, there was a span of 10 bases. Germline CDR1 LGHNA, CDR2 YSLEER. There are 16 residues in the CDR3. DNA for the CDR3: TGCGCCAGCAGCCAAGTCCTGAGCTTCTCTGGAAACACCATATATTTT. Translating it yields CASSQVLSFSGNTIYF.

The chain joins TRBV9 to TRBJ1-2; 8 bases are shared with TRBD1. The trim removed 1 base at V and 8 bases at J, leaving 7 bases unmatched. Germline lookup yields CDR1 SGDLS and CDR2 YYNGEE. This CDR3 spans 14 amino acids. Here the CDR3 reads CASSVYQGARGYTF. The DNA of the CDR3 is TGTGCCAGCAGCGTATACCAGGGGGCACGGGGCTACACCTTC. Full variable domain (rest looked up from reference TRBV9 and TRBJ1-2): DSGVTQTPKHLITATGQRVTLRCSPRSGDLSVYWYQQSLDQGLQFLIQYYNGEERAKGNILERFSAQQFPDLHSELNLSSLELGDSALYFCASSVYQGARGYTFGSGTRLTVV.

The chain combines TRBV4-3 with TRBJ1-4; D remains ambiguous. The CDR3 length is 16 residues. V was pared by 0 bases and J by 8 bases, with 16 bases between. Per the germline V gene, CDR1 is LGHNA and CDR2 is YSLEER. The CDR3 loop is CASSQDRNRLTEKLFF. CDR3 in DNA: TGCGCCAGCAGCCAAGATCGGAATCGCCTAACCGAAAAACTGTTTTTT.

The V gene is TRBV28, the J gene TRBJ2-5; 11 bases agree with TRBD2. This CDR3 has 17 residues. The junction had 17 bases not matched to a gene; V was cut back by 7 bases and J by 7 bases. CDR1 is MDHEN, CDR2 SYDVKM, per germline. The CDR3 nucleotides read TGTGCCAGCAATTATCGGGGTAGCGGGAGGGCCGGGGTGACCCAGTACTTC. Amino acid sequence: CASNYRGSGRAGVTQYF.